This is a list of T cell receptor beta chains from one sample in a study of blood T cells in healthy people across ages. TCRdb used MiXCR to reprocess the 5' RACE reads, holding one entry per CDR3 protein. The sample includes more than 900,000 distinct CDR3 sequences, almost 25% of them seen just once. These same records also appear under a second study, on T cells of mothers and their children.

The sample taken for sequencing was blood. These TCRs come from a girl aged 2-10 years in good health. CDR3s include the opening cysteine and the closing phenylalanine or tryptophan. D genes are given only for firm matches. Not every row has a clone size; where given, it reads once, few, many or a size class.

CDR3aa,abundance,j_gene,d_gene,v_gene
CASSSGLAGTRDTQYF,NA,TRBJ2-3,TRBD2,TRBV25-1
CATSREDLDSRSGNTIYF,NA,TRBJ1-3,NA,TRBV15
CASALGRFYEQYF,few,TRBJ2-7,NA,TRBV12-5
CASSLLGRMAVNTEAFF,NA,TRBJ1-1,NA,TRBV5-5
CSVRAPSPYEQYF,NA,TRBJ2-7,NA,TRBV29-1
CASSGAYGAYEQYF,few,TRBJ2-7,NA,TRBV2
CSVEIPWLYGYTF,NA,TRBJ1-2,NA,TRBV29-1
CASSEEWTGGKKLFF,NA,TRBJ1-4,TRBD1,TRBV25-1
CSVSSGGFTDTQYF,NA,TRBJ2-3,TRBD2,TRBV29-1
CASNPGTDNEQFF,NA,TRBJ2-1,NA,TRBV5-1
CASEDGAGGLTDTQYF,many,TRBJ2-3,TRBD2,TRBV10-2
CASSLTPQGAMNTEAFF,few,TRBJ1-1,TRBD1,TRBV28
CASSSWGGANEQFF,few,TRBJ2-1,TRBD2,TRBV5-1
CATSRELAPAQDF,NA,TRBJ2-3,NA,TRBV15
CASSLFRNLGYNEQFF,few,TRBJ2-1,NA,TRBV4-1
CASIFQLGTAEKLFF,few,TRBJ1-4,TRBD1,TRBV12-3/TRBV12-4
CSARVGLAGPQYF,NA,TRBJ2-5,TRBD2,TRBV20-1
CASSERLGDEQFF,NA,NA,NA,TRBV7-7
CASGLSQAVEAFF,few,TRBJ1-1,NA,TRBV12-3/TRBV12-4
CASSLGGFLTPTDTQYF,few,TRBJ2-3,NA,TRBV5-1
CASSDLGGISPYNEQFF,few,TRBJ2-1,NA,TRBV12-3/TRBV12-4
CASSEYGGGPWKEQYF,NA,TRBJ2-7,TRBD2,TRBV25-1
CASLASGGVHNEQFF,few,TRBJ2-1,TRBD2,TRBV19
CASSLYRVESPLHF,few,TRBJ1-6,NA,TRBV11-3
CASSLSLEQYF,NA,TRBJ2-7,NA,TRBV11-1
CASSSLGGGADTQYF,NA,TRBJ2-3,NA,TRBV7-3
CSVATGGNTEAFF,NA,TRBJ1-1,NA,TRBV29-1
CASSLGWGETQYF,few,TRBJ2-5,NA,TRBV5-6
CASGLGGIYGYTF,NA,TRBJ1-2,NA,TRBV7-9
CARNSGPRAETQYF,NA,TRBJ2-5,NA,TRBV21-1
CASSLVGGSSSSYNEQFF,few,TRBJ2-1,NA,TRBV11-2
CAIGTGEANTGELFF,NA,TRBJ2-2,NA,TRBV6-2/TRBV6-3
CATSDSVNTQYF,few,TRBJ2-3,NA,TRBV24-1
CATSREGFETQYF,NA,TRBJ2-5,NA,TRBV15
CASSPPSNEQFF,NA,TRBJ2-1,NA,TRBV19
CASSTVTKDEQYF,few,TRBJ2-7,NA,TRBV11-1
CASSLALGGNTEAFF,NA,TRBJ1-1,NA,TRBV7-9
CASSRDRINEQFF,NA,NA,TRBD1,TRBV7-2
CASMSAGTGHNEQFF,NA,TRBJ2-1,NA,TRBV12-3/TRBV12-4
CASSYSVWLDSSYEQYF,NA,TRBJ2-7,NA,TRBV6-2/TRBV6-3
CSAPDVEPEQFF,NA,TRBJ2-1,NA,TRBV20-1
CASSTSPGQPYEQYF,many,TRBJ2-7,NA,TRBV7-2
CASSYPPDRDSSYEQYF,NA,TRBJ2-7,TRBD1,TRBV7-8
CASSITEDSEKLFF,NA,TRBJ1-4,NA,TRBV19
CASSKQTGINEQFF,few,TRBJ2-1,TRBD1,TRBV6-2/TRBV6-3
CSARSGPGLAGVLGTGELFF,few,TRBJ2-2,TRBD2,TRBV20-1
CASSSSRGTNNEQCF,NA,TRBJ2-7,NA,TRBV7-2
CASSLNPWAAAFF,NA,TRBJ1-1,NA,TRBV7-9
CASRGGGDGYTF,few,TRBJ1-2,NA,TRBV2
CASSPPTFGETNEKLFF,NA,TRBJ1-4,NA,TRBV28
CASSFEQGGYTF,NA,TRBJ1-2,TRBD1,TRBV11-2
CASSPLRGPLRETQYF,NA,TRBJ2-5,NA,TRBV6-2/TRBV6-3
CASSQDRASIGANIQYF,few,TRBJ2-4,NA,TRBV4-3
CASSLAPQNTEAFF,many,TRBJ1-1,NA,TRBV7-8
CASTPTGRELDGYTF,NA,TRBJ1-2,NA,TRBV7-6
CSAVGQAGGYTF,few,TRBJ1-2,TRBD1,TRBV29-1
CASSLVGSALEAFF,NA,TRBJ1-1,NA,TRBV7-2
CASSFLAGENTEAFF,once,TRBJ1-1,NA,TRBV12-3/TRBV12-4
CSVTDGTGTPYEQYF,few,TRBJ2-7,TRBD1,TRBV29-1
CSARDQYTEAFF,NA,TRBJ1-1,NA,TRBV20-1